Following are 12 T cell receptor beta chains from one sample sequenced in a study of circulating tumor DNA in untreated peripheral T-cell lymphoma. The table came from immunoSEQ multiplex PCR; TCRdb's copy has only in-frame clones and leaves some out. The repertoire consists of 1,200 or so clones, with around four fifths occurring once and the leading ten covering around 5.1%. Material for sequencing was tumor tissue. The receptors come from a human donor with peripheral T-cell lymphoma.

Turning to this clone: A junction end diverges from the germline sequence, so it may reflect a read error. This chain joins TRBV18 and TRBJ1-1, with TRBD1 matching 8 bases. From germline, CDR1 is KGHSH and CDR2 LQKENI. The length of the CDR3 is 13 residues. The CDR3 sequence is CASSRQGNIEAFF. The DNA for the CDR3 is TGTGCCAGCTCACGACAGGGGAACATTGAAGCTTTCTTT.

The chain joins TRBV18 to TRBJ2-2, with 7 bases aligning to TRBD1. This CDR3 has 13 amino acids. In germline, CDR1 is KGHSH, CDR2 LQKENI. The J segment lost 3 bases and the V segment lost 5 bases, leaving 0 bases of the junction unmatched. CDR3 protein: CASSGTDTGELFF. CDR3 nucleotide sequence: TGTGCCAGCTCAGGGACAGACACCGGGGAGCTGTTTTTT.

Only a few counts were recorded for this clone. The rearrangement joins TRBV19 to TRBJ1-4; D remains ambiguous. Deletions cut 5 bases from V and 0 bases from J, with 13 bases between. This CDR3 has 16 amino acids. CDR1 is LNHDA, CDR2 SQIVND, per germline (reference sequence). CDR3 coding DNA: TGTGCCAGTAGTCCCTCGGGGATTACAACTAATGAAAAACTGTTTTTT. Amino acid sequence: CASSPSGITTNEKLFF.

In its sample, this clone was seen a few times. The chain has TRBV27 and TRBJ2-6; 10 positions match TRBD1. Unmatched junction bases numbered 5, after V lost 5 bases and J lost 4 bases. This CDR3 comprises 16 residues. Germline V gene data show CDR1 as MNHEY and CDR2 as SMNVEV (reference sequence). The DNA of the CDR3 is TGTGCCAGCAGTCCAGGGACAGGGGTCGGGGCCAACGTCCTGACTTTC. Residues: CASSPGTGVGANVLTF.

The V call is TRBV15, the J call TRBJ2-3, with D possibly TRBD2 on 7 matching bases. Between the trimmed V and J ends, which lost 0 bases and 1 base, there was a span of 11 bases. The CDR3 spans 16 residues. Looked up from germline, CDR1 is LNHNV and CDR2 is YYDKDF (reference sequence). CDR3 residues: CATSRDGGPGTDTQYF. CDR3 in DNA: TGTGCCACCAGCAGAGACGGGGGGCCCGGCACAGATACGCAGTATTTT. Full variable domain (missing parts from reference TRBV15 and TRBJ2-3): DAMVIQNPRYQVTQFGKPVTLSCSQTLNHNVMYWYQQKSSQAPKLLFHYYDKDFNNEADTPDNFQSRRPNTSFCFLDIRSPGLGDTAMYLCATSRDGGPGTDTQYFGPGTRLTVL.

The CDR3 DNA reads TGTGCCTGGAGTCTCCCGGGGCTAGCGGCTCCGAAAGAGACCCAGTACTTC. Amino acids: CAWSLPGLAAPKETQYF. V and J are TRBV30 and TRBJ2-5; 7 bases align to TRBD2. V lost 2 bases to trimming and J lost 3 bases; unmatched junction nucleotides: 15. CDR3 size: 17 residues. Germline assignment: CDR1 GTSNPN and CDR2 SVGIG (reference sequence).

About this clone: Mismatch with germline at one junction end may stem from a read error. The chain has TRBV29-1 and TRBJ2-1; D remains ambiguous. CDR1 and CDR2 from the germline V gene are SQVTM and ANQGSEA. This CDR3 spans 13 amino acids. CDR3 DNA: TGCAGCGTTTTATTTCCGTGGTCATATGAGCAATTCTTC. Its translation: CSVLFPWSYEQFF.

In the case of this clone: A read error may account for a junction end that differs from germline. The chain carries TRBV28 and TRBJ2-1; 11 bases fit TRBD2. This CDR3 is built from 16 residues. Germline V gene data show CDR1 as MDHEN and CDR2 as SYDVKM. CDR3 loop: CASSTSGRAFYNGQFF. DNA of the CDR3: TGTGCCAGCAGTACTAGCGGGAGAGCTTTCTACAATGGGCAGTTCTTC.

Comment on this clone: The junction differs from germline at one of its ends, possibly a read error. The V call is TRBV19, the J call TRBJ1-1; TRBD1 matches 9 bases. The CDR3 consists of 15 residues. Germline V lookup: CDR1 LNHDA, CDR2 SQIVND (reference sequence). The CDR3 DNA sequence: TGTACCAGTAGTCTCAAGACAGGGGGAAGTACTGAAGCTTTCTTT. Residues: CTSSLKTGGSTEAFF.

This chain connects TRBV11-3 to TRBJ2-5; D is ambiguous. The V gene lost 5 bases and the J gene lost 5 bases, with 24 bases spanning the gap. This CDR3 comprises 17 residues. Germline CDR1 is SGHNT and CDR2 is YENEEA. CDR3 in amino acids: CASSNGIGLSSLETQYF. Here the CDR3 DNA reads TGTGCCAGCAGCAACGGAATAGGTCTTAGTTCTTTGGAGACCCAGTACTTC. Filled out from reference TRBV11-3 and TRBJ2-5, the complete variable domain reads EAGVVQSPRYKIIEKKQPVAFWCNPISGHNTLYWYLQNLGQGPELLIRYENEEAVDDSQLPKDRFSAERLKGVDSTLKIQPAELGDSAVYLCASSNGIGLSSLETQYFGPGTRLLVL.

A remark on this clone: One junction end disagrees with the germline gene, perhaps due to a read error. The chain carries TRBV27 and TRBJ2-7; 11 nucleotides line up with TRBD2. CDR1 is MNHEY, CDR2 SMNVEV, per germline (reference sequence). There are 18 residues in the CDR3. CDR3 amino acids: CTSSLKLPRLAGSYEQYF. The CDR3 DNA reads TGTACCAGCAGTTTAAAGTTGCCCAGACTAGCGGGAAGCTACGAGCAGTACTTC.

The sample holds one count of this clone. The chain uses TRBV7-2 and TRBJ2-3; 9 bases line up with TRBD2. The CDR3 totals 18 residues. Unmatched junction bases numbered 17, after V lost 5 bases and J lost 5 bases. The germline V gene has CDR1 SGHTA and CDR2 FQGNSA. The CDR3 protein is CASSKSIRSGGTGDTQYF. The CDR3 coding sequence is TGTGCCAGCAGCAAATCCATCCGAAGCGGGGGGACCGGAGATACGCAGTATTTT.